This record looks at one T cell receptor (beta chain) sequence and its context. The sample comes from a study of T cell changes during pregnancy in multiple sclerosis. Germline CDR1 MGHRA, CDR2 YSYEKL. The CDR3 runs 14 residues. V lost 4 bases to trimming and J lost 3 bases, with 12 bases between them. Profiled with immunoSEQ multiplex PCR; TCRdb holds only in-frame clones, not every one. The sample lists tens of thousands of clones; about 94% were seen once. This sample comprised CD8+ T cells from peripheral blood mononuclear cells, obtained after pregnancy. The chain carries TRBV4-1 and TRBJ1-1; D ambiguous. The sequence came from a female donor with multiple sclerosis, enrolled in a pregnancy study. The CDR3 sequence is CASSPHTAYTEAFF. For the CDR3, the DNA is TGCGCCAGCAGCCCGCACACCGCATACACTGAAGCTTTCTTT.